The present T cell receptor beta chain was sequenced within a study of blood T cell repertoires in COVID-19 (dated by TCRdb to between 2020 and 2021). At the level of the whole study: The collaborator samples originated in the United States, Italy and Spain and spanned the acute and convalescent phases of COVID-19. The material from the prospective study consisted of cDNA or gDNA derived from T cells, B-cell-depleted T cells, or PBMCs. Deeply sampled blood TCRbeta repertoires from subjects exposed to, actively infected with, or recovered from COVID-19 were included in the dataset. The repertoires were released in a freely available public database intended as a resource for research on the immune response to SARS-CoV-2. Samples were obtained from the ongoing ImmuneRACE study (first 160 participants) and from about 1,300 subjects provided by 6 global collaborators. The sample metadata nearly always contained a de-identified subject ID, COVID-19 status, age in years and sex. HLA class I and class II types, where available, came from metadata supplied by the sample provider rather than from assay-based typing.

The immunoSEQ Assay, a bias-controlled multiplex PCR, was used to amplify TCRbeta CDR3 regions from genomic DNA. Per the authors' processing: The number of nucleated cells in each sample was estimated by amplification of reference gene primers within the assay. Sequence reads were collapsed and filtered to measure the absolute abundance of every unique TCRbeta CDR3 rearrangement. Productive Simpson clonality was computed per sample as the square root of Simpson's diversity index over productive rearrangements. TCRdb took over this immuneACCESS table, retaining in-frame rearrangements with V and J assigned. Such tables are incomplete; in checked studies, under half of the missing clones stem from an unresolved V gene, and the remainder is unexplained. V and J calls plus clone size are reproduced from that table; the DNA served to infer D and trimming. The sample records tens of thousands of clones, roughly 90% of which are singletons. 9.5% to 13% of the sample is in the top ten clones.

As regards this clone: This receptor's antigen is unknown. Within one base of it there is no much larger clone, and no base qualities were kept.

The collaborating institutions used their own protocols to collect whole blood in K2EDTA tubes. For TCRbeta analysis, collaborators shipped samples as frozen whole blood, isolated PBMCs, or DNA extracted from either of those sample types. The germline V gene supplies CDR1 MRHNA and CDR2 SNTAGT. Unmatched junction bases come to 6, with V trimmed by 2 bases and J by 7 bases. From the cysteine through the phenylalanine, the CDR3 covers 15 amino acids. The entry retains the CDR3 DNA only, 45 bases that are in frame from base 1. The paper's findings and limits, for the study overall: The amount of clinical and demographic metadata varied by source and participant and was provided uncurated.

This TCR derives from a human donor with acute or convalescent COVID-19. The donor label of this sample is uncertain. The specimen sequenced was peripheral blood. This sequence uses TRBV6-4 and TRBJ2-1; TRBD2 agrees with 9 junctional bases. The nucleotide sequence is TGTGCCAGCAGTGACGGGACTAGCCCAAGGAATGAGCAGTTCTTC. Its protein product is CASSDGTSPRNEQFF.